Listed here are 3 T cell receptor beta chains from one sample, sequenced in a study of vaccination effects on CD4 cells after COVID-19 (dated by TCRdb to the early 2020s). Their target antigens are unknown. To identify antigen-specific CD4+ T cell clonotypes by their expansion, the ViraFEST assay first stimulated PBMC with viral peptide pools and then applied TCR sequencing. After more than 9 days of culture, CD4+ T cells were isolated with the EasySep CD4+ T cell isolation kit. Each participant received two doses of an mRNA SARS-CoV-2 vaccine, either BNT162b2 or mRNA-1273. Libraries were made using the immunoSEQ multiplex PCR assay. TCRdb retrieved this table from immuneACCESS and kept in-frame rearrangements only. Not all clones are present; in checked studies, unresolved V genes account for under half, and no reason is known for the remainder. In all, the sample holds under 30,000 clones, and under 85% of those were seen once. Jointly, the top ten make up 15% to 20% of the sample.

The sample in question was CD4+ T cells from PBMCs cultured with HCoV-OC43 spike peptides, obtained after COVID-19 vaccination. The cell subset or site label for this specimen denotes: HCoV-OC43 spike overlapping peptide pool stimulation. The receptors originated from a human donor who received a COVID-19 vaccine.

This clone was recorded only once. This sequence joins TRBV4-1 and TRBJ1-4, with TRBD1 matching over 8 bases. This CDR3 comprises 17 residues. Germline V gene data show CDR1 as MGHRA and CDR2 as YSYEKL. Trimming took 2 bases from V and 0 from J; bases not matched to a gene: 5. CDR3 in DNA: TGCGCCAGCAGCCAACCCATGGGACAGGCAACTAATGAAAAACTGTTTTTT. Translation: CASSQPMGQATNEKLFF.

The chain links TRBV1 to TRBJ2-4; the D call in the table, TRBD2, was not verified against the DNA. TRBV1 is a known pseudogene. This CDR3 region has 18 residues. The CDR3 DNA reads TGCACCAGCAGCCCGGGACTAGCGGGAGGTGTCGCCAAAAACATTCAGTACTTC. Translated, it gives CTSSPGLAGGVAKNIQYF.

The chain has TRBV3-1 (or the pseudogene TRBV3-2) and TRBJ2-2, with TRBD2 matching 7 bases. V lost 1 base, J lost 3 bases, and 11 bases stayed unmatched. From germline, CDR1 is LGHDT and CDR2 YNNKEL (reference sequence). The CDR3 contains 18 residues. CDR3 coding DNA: TGTGCCAGCAGCCAAGTGAGTTGGCTAGCGGACTACACCGGGGAGCTGTTTTTT. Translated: CASSQVSWLADYTGELFF.